This T cell receptor beta chain comes out of a study of OX40 agonist ivuxolimab in advanced cancers. Points on this clone: Its specificity is not known.

This CDR3 is built from 16 residues. Germline CDR1 is SGHTA and CDR2 is FQGTGA. Trimming pared 5 bases from V and 5 bases from J, leaving 19 bases between. Study-wide points: Low clonal expansion, among the lowest seen, marked partial responders at 0.1-3.0 mg/kg. No determination was made of the antigen specificity of the expanded peripheral T cells. Part of the nonresponder group also had normalized T-cell clonal expansion that was low.

Some clones are missing from TCRdb's copy, which holds only in-frame ones; the method was immunoSEQ multiplex PCR. The sample holds about 98,000 clones; 93% are singletons and the top ten take around 0.25%. The source is an adult with an advanced solid tumor such as melanoma, head and neck, liver or kidney cancer. The sequencing used CD4+ or CD8+ T cells sorted from blood, collected in a trial of the OX40 agonist ivuxolimab. The chain is built from TRBV7-3 and TRBJ2-1; perhaps TRBD2 as D (6 bases). CDR3 nucleotide sequence: TGTGCCAGCAGCCTCAGTACCGGGACTGCCCACAATGAGCAGTTCTTC. It specifies CASSLSTGTAHNEQFF. Full variable domain (missing parts from reference TRBV7-3 and TRBJ2-1): GAGVSQTPSNKVTEKGKYVELRCDPISGHTALYWYRQSLGQGPEFLIYFQGTGAADDSGLPNDRFFAVRPEGSVSTLKIQRTERGDSAVYLCASSLSTGTAHNEQFFGPGTRLTVL.